Shown below are 19 T cell receptor beta chains from a single sample sequenced in a study of circulating tumor DNA in untreated peripheral T-cell lymphoma. Here immunoSEQ multiplex PCR was the method, and the copy in TCRdb shows in-frame clones only, minus some. Of 5,000 to 7,000 clones in the sample, about 62% were seen once. The source material was tumor tissue. These receptors all come from a human donor with peripheral T-cell lymphoma.

The table lists this clone with a count of one. This sequence joins TRBV19 and TRBJ2-7; D possibly corresponds to TRBD2 (5 bases). Germline CDR1 and CDR2: LNHDA and SQIVND (reference sequence). Deletions cut 1 base from V and 0 bases from J, with 10 bases between. The CDR3 is made up of 15 amino acids. CDR3 DNA sequence: TGTGCCAGTAGTATAGGCGGGTCGAGCTCCTACGAGCAGTACTTC. It codes for CASSIGGSSSYEQYF.

The chain couples TRBV18 to TRBJ2-3; D remains ambiguous. Trimming took 3 bases from V and 5 from J, leaving 9 bases between them. This CDR3 is 13 amino acids long. Germline loops: CDR1 KGHSH, CDR2 LQKENI. The CDR3: CASSPMGLDTQYF. The CDR3 DNA is TGTGCCAGCTCACCGATGGGATTAGATACGCAGTATTTT.

The chain has TRBV27 and TRBJ1-4; the match to TRBD1 covers 7 bases. Germline CDR1 is MNHEY and CDR2 is SMNVEV (reference sequence). The CDR3 runs to 14 residues. The junction had 9 bases not matched to a gene; V was cut back by 6 bases and J by 8 bases. The CDR3 sequence is CASSLTGPGEKLFF. Written as DNA, the CDR3 is TGTGCCAGCAGCCTGACAGGGCCGGGGGAAAAACTGTTTTTT.

The chain couples TRBV4-1 to TRBJ1-2; tentatively, D is TRBD1 (5 bases). V lost 0 bases and J lost 7, with 15 bases in between. Germline CDR1 and CDR2: MGHRA and YSYEKL. The CDR3 covers 15 residues. CDR3 bases: TGCGCCAGCAGCCAAGATTTTCGTGGGACGGGTGGCTACACCTTC. Its translation: CASSQDFRGTGGYTF.

This clone was detected only a few times. The chain recombines TRBV9 with TRBJ1-3; unclear D gene. The V gene lost 3 bases and the J gene lost 2 bases, with 15 bases spanning the gap. Germline V CDR1 and CDR2: SGDLS, YYNGEE. The CDR3 length is 16 residues. This CDR3 reads CASSGEVGLAGNTIYF. The DNA of the CDR3 is TGTGCCAGCAGCGGGGAGGTAGGGCTAGCTGGAAACACCATATATTTT.

The DNA for the CDR3 is TGTGCCAGCAGCTTAGTGTCGGGGTCCACTAATGAAAAACTGTTTTTT. Amino acids: CASSLVSGSTNEKLFF. This chain connects TRBV11-1 to TRBJ1-4; D ambiguous. This CDR3 is built from 16 residues. V was pared by 1 base and J by 2 bases, with 11 bases between. Germline assignment: CDR1 SGHAT and CDR2 FQDESV (reference sequence).

The chain joins TRBV9 to TRBJ1-2, with a tentative D call TRBD1 (6 bases). Germline V CDR1 and CDR2: SGDLS, YYNGEE. This CDR3 contains 14 residues. The ends were cut back, 3 bases at V and 5 bases at J, with 14 bases in the middle. Written as DNA, the CDR3 is TGTGCCAGCAGCGGGACGCAGGGGTCTTATGGCTACACCTTC. Protein product: CASSGTQGSYGYTF. The full variable domain, in which reference TRBV9 and TRBJ1-2 provide the parts outside the CDR3, is DSGVTQTPKHLITATGQRVTLRCSPRSGDLSVYWYQQSLDQGLQFLIQYYNGEERAKGNILERFSAQQFPDLHSELNLSSLELGDSALYFCASSGTQGSYGYTFGSGTRLTVV.

The chain is built from TRBV18 and TRBJ2-5; 7 bases line up with TRBD1. The germline CDR1 and CDR2 sequences are KGHSH and LQKENI. J lost 1 base, V lost 5 bases, and 4 bases had no gene match. CDR3 size: 14 residues. The CDR3 spells CASSSTGPQETQYF. CDR3 bases: TGTGCCAGCTCATCGACAGGGCCCCAAGAGACCCAGTACTTC. The whole variable domain, remainder taken from reference TRBV18 and TRBJ2-5, is NAGVMQNPRHLVRRRGQEARLRCSPMKGHSHVYWYRQLPEEGLKFMVYLQKENIIDESGMPKERFSAEFPKEGPSILRIQQVVRGDSAAYFCASSSTGPQETQYFGPGTRLLVL.

The chain uses TRBV6-8 and TRBJ2-7; D is perhaps TRBD2 (5 bases). Looked up from germline, CDR1 is MNHGY and CDR2 is SAAAGT. Trimming shortened V by 2 bases and J by 2 bases, and 10 bases separated the two germline ends. The CDR3 extends over 14 amino acids. For the CDR3, the DNA is TGTGCCAGCAGTTACGCGGGCCGGGCCTACGAGCAGTACTTC. Its translation is CASSYAGRAYEQYF.

Written as DNA, the CDR3 is TGTGCCAGCATTCTAGGGACAGGGATTCGTTCCGAGCAGTACTTC. This codes for CASILGTGIRSEQYF. The rearrangement uses TRBV28 and TRBJ2-7; 9 bases fit TRBD1. There are 15 residues in the CDR3. CDR1 and CDR2 (germline): MDHEN, SYDVKM. V lost 7 bases and J lost 6; bases outside the gene matches: 13.

The genes are TRBV15 and TRBJ1-2, with D uncertain. Trimming stripped 0 bases from V and 5 bases from J, with 13 bases between. Germline V gene sequence: CDR1 LNHNV, CDR2 YYDKDF (reference sequence). CDR3 length: 15 residues. The DNA of the CDR3 is TGTGCCACCAGCAGAGATACCGGCAGCCATTATGGCTACACCTTC. Residues: CATSRDTGSHYGYTF.

This clone appeared a few times. The V call is TRBV28, the J call TRBJ1-1; 9 nucleotides line up with TRBD1. The germline V gene encodes CDR1 MDHEN and CDR2 SYDVKM. V gave up 5 bases and J gave up 5 bases; unmatched junction bases: 15. The CDR3 totals 17 residues. CDR3 loop: CASSAPGTGMRKTEAFF. DNA for the CDR3: TGTGCCAGCAGTGCCCCCGGGACAGGGATGAGGAAGACTGAAGCTTTCTTT.

Only one count was recorded for this clone. One junction end does not reproduce the germline sequence, and a read error may be involved. The chain is built from TRBV5-1 and TRBJ1-2, with D unclear. Germline CDR1 is SGHRS and CDR2 is YFSETQ. This CDR3 spans 14 amino acids. In nucleotides, the CDR3 is TGCGCCAGCAGCTTGGTCCCGGGGTCCTATGGCTACATCTTC. Translated: CASSLVPGSYGYIF.

The chain carries TRBV6-8 and TRBJ2-2, with a tentative D call TRBD2 (7 bases). The ends were cut back, 0 bases at V and 17 bases at J, with 19 bases in the middle. Germline loops: CDR1 MNHGY, CDR2 SAAAGT. CDR3 length equals 14 residues. The DNA of the CDR3 is TGTGCCAGCAGTTACTCGACCGGGGGGCGCCCGGCATTTTTT. Its translation: CASSYSTGGRPAFF.

In nucleotides, the CDR3 is TGTGCCAGCAGTTTAGGGACAGCTCGGAGAGGAAAACTGTTTTTT. Translated, it gives CASSLGTARRGKLFF. The chain combines TRBV28 with TRBJ1-4, with 7 nucleotides matching TRBD1. This CDR3 contains 15 residues. With V trimmed by 2 bases and J by 10 bases, 10 bases remained unmatched. The germline gives CDR1 MDHEN, CDR2 SYDVKM.

The chain has TRBV19 and TRBJ1-1; D is possibly TRBD1 (5 bases). V lost 3 bases and J 4 bases, leaving 12 bases between the germline ends. This CDR3 has 14 amino acids. The V gene's germline CDR1 is LNHDA and CDR2 SQIVND (reference sequence). CDR3 DNA: TGTGCCAGTAGTATCAGGACAAAGGTCACTGAAGCTTTCTTT. Translated, it gives CASSIRTKVTEAFF.

This sequence joins TRBV5-1 and TRBJ2-3, with 11 bases that match TRBD2. The CDR3 covers 16 residues. V shed 0 bases and J 2 bases; nucleotides not matched to a gene: 2. Per germline, CDR1 SGHRS and CDR2 YFSETQ. CDR3 sequence: CASSLASGGPTDTQYF. CDR3 bases: TGCGCCAGCAGCTTGGCTAGCGGGGGGCCCACAGATACGCAGTATTTT.

The chain carries TRBV11-3 and TRBJ2-5; D remains unclear. Germline CDR1 SGHNT, CDR2 YENEEA. This CDR3 has 14 amino acids. The V gene lost 0 bases and the J gene lost 0 bases, with 5 bases spanning the gap. CDR3 nucleotides: TGTGCCAGCAGCTTAGAATCCTACCAAGAGACCCAGTACTTC. It encodes CASSLESYQETQYF.

This clone came up a few times. The chain combines TRBV19 with TRBJ1-1; the match to TRBD1 covers 11 bases. This CDR3 is 13 amino acids long. Trimming cost V 8 bases and J 2 bases; bases outside gene matches: 1. Looked up from germline, CDR1 is LNHDA and CDR2 is SQIVND (reference sequence). The CDR3 protein is CASGQGANTEAFF. DNA of the CDR3: TGTGCCAGTGGACAGGGGGCAAACACTGAAGCTTTCTTT.